The clone carrying this T cell receptor (beta chain) was seen only a few times. The sample originates from a study of T cells after yellow fever vaccination. TCRdb passed the 5' RACE reads through MiXCR, listing each CDR3 protein once. This table holds about 160,000 distinct CDR3 sequences, about a tenth found once. The sequenced sample was CD8+ T cells sorted from PBMCs, obtained 45 days after the yellow fever booster vaccination. This clonotype was obtained from a man between 18 and 29 years old who received the YFV17D yellow fever vaccine.

The CDR3 loop reads CASRSWGRTGELFF. The CDR3 DNA reads as TGTGCCAGCAGGTCATGGGGGCGAACCGGGGAGCTGTTTTTT. This chain joins TRBV12-3 or TRBV12-4 and TRBJ2-2; D is possibly TRBD1 (6 bases). Trimming removed 6 bases at V and 5 bases at J, with 13 bases between. CDR3 length: 14 amino acids.